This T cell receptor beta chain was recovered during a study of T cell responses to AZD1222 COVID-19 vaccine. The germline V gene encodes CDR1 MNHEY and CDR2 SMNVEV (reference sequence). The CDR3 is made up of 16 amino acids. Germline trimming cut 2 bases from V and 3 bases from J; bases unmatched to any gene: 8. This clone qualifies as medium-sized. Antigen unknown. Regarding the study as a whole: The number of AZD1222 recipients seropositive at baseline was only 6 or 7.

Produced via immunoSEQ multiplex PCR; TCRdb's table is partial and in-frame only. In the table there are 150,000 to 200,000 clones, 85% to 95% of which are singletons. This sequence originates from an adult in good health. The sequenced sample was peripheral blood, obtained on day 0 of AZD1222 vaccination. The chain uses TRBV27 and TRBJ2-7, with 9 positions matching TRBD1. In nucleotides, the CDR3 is TGTGCCAGCAGTTTAGCCGGGACAGGGTGGTTCTACGAGCAGTACTTC. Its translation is CASSLAGTGWFYEQYF.